The 30 T cell receptor beta chains presented below share a single source sample, sequenced in a study of cytomegalovirus exposure and HLA in healthy donors (dated by TCRdb to 2015 to 2018). The method behind the library was the immunoSEQ multiplex PCR assay. What TCRdb holds here is the immuneACCESS table cut down to in-frame rearrangements. Part of the clones is not present; checked against another copy, under half of the missing clones reflect an unresolved V gene, and the others are unexplained. The sample records some 110,000 clones, 86% of which are singletons. Roughly 5% of the sample lies in the top ten. What was sequenced was PBMCs. These receptors came from a young man in good health and CMV-seronegative.

This clone was seen only once. The V gene is TRBV2, the J gene TRBJ2-6; no firm D call. The CDR3 is 15 residues long. Trimming removed 5 bases from V and 3 bases from J, with 11 bases in between. From germline, CDR1 is SNHLY and CDR2 FYNNEI. CDR3 amino acids: CASSPSLDGANVLTF. CDR3 nucleotide sequence: TGTGCCAGCAGTCCGAGTCTCGATGGGGCCAACGTCCTGACTTTC.

The chain combines TRBV6-5 with TRBJ2-5; 10 bases align to TRBD2. The CDR3 covers 14 residues. The germline CDR1 and CDR2 sequences are MNHEY and SVGAGI. V shed 11 bases, J shed 4 bases, and the junction held 10 bases outside the gene matches. The CDR3 nucleotides are TGTGCCGGGGGCAGCGGGAGGGCAGGAGAGACCCAGTACTTC. Its protein product is CAGGSGRAGETQYF.

The rearrangement links TRBV13 to TRBJ2-7; D is uncertain. The CDR3 covers 12 residues. CDR1 PRHDT and CDR2 FYEKMQ come from the germline V gene (reference sequence). Trimming left V 0 bases short and J 6 bases short, with 6 bases between. CDR3 sequence: CASSLGRGEQYF. CDR3 sequence (DNA): TGTGCCAGCAGCTTAGGCCGAGGCGAGCAGTACTTC.

A single count supports this clone. The chain is built from TRBV10-1 and TRBJ2-1, with TRBD2 identical over 12 bases. The junction had 1 base not matched to a gene; V was cut back by 3 bases and J by 7 bases. Per the germline V gene, CDR1 is WNHNN and CDR2 is SYGVQD (reference sequence). The CDR3 is made up of 14 amino acids. DNA for the CDR3: TGCGCCAGCAGTGAAGGGACTAGCGGGAATGAGCAGTTCTTC. Amino acid sequence: CASSEGTSGNEQFF.

The rearrangement joins TRBV4-2 to TRBJ2-6; tentative D call: TRBD2 (6 bases). V was pared by 0 bases and J by 1 base, with 7 bases between. Germline CDR1 reads LGHNA; CDR2 reads YNFKEQ. The CDR3 totals 16 residues. CDR3 sequence reads: CASSQEGGSGANVLTF. The CDR3 DNA sequence: TGTGCCAGCAGCCAAGAGGGGGGTTCTGGGGCCAACGTCCTGACTTTC.

V gene TRBV19 combines with J gene TRBJ1-4, with 7 nucleotides matching TRBD1. Unmatched junction bases numbered 9, after V lost 6 bases and J lost 5 bases. The CDR3 extends over 15 amino acids. The germline V gene encodes CDR1 LNHDA and CDR2 SQIVND (reference sequence). The CDR3 here is CASSPTDRANEKLFF. Here the CDR3 DNA reads TGTGCCAGTAGCCCAACCGACAGGGCGAATGAAAAACTGTTTTTT.

The chain links TRBV6-5 to TRBJ1-1; 7 nucleotides agree with TRBD1. From germline, CDR1 is MNHEY and CDR2 SVGAGI. This CDR3 spans 15 amino acids. V lost 4 bases to trimming and J lost 2 bases; unmatched junction nucleotides: 7. CDR3 amino acids: CASSFRGQLNTEAFF. The CDR3 nucleotides are TGTGCCAGCAGTTTCAGGGGACAGCTAAACACTGAAGCTTTCTTT.

V and J are TRBV27 and TRBJ2-7; D may be TRBD2 (5 bases). Germline assignment: CDR1 MNHEY and CDR2 SMNVEV (reference sequence). V shed 5 bases and J shed 1 base, with 12 bases lying between them. CDR3 size: 14 residues. This chain's CDR3 is CASSLSDYSYEQYF. The DNA for the CDR3 is TGTGCCAGCAGTCTTAGTGACTATTCCTACGAGCAGTACTTC.

This rearrangement joins TRBV2 to TRBJ2-3; D gene ambiguous. Germline CDR1 reads SNHLY; CDR2 reads FYNNEI. The V end lost 7 bases, the J end lost 2 bases, and 13 bases lay between the germline ends. This CDR3 has 14 residues. The CDR3 loop is CASKLELSTDTQYF. CDR3 DNA: TGTGCCAGCAAATTAGAGTTGTCCACAGATACGCAGTATTTT.

J is TRBJ2-7 and V is TRBV27; no definite D call. Germline assignment: CDR1 MNHEY and CDR2 SMNVEV (reference sequence). The germline V and J ends were trimmed by 6 bases and 0 bases, with 9 bases remaining between them. This CDR3 has 13 amino acids. DNA of the CDR3: TGTGCCAGCAGCTCCGGTATCTCCTACGAGCAGTACTTC. Translation gives CASSSGISYEQYF.

V gene TRBV5-4 combines with J gene TRBJ2-3; 10 nucleotides agree with TRBD2. The CDR3 is made up of 15 amino acids. J lost 7 bases, V lost 3 bases, and 8 bases had no gene match. Germline V CDR1 and CDR2: SGHNT, YYREEE (reference sequence). The chain's CDR3 is CASSSLSGGPHTQYF. In nucleotides, the CDR3 is TGTGCCAGCAGCTCTCTTAGCGGGGGGCCTCATACGCAGTATTTT.

The chain carries TRBV6-1 and TRBJ2-3; 8 bases line up with TRBD2. The ends lost 4 bases at V and 2 bases at J; junction bases unmatched: 11. This CDR3 contains 17 residues. Germline V lookup: CDR1 MNHNS, CDR2 SASEGT. The CDR3 region is CASSGRSAGGPTDTQYF. CDR3 nucleotides: TGTGCCAGCAGTGGTCGGAGTGCGGGAGGCCCCACAGATACGCAGTATTTT.

In its sample, this clone was seen a few times. The chain is built from TRBV7-2 and TRBJ2-7; the match to TRBD2 covers 8 bases. Trimming at V came to 3 bases and at J to 4 bases, leaving 5 bases not matched to a gene. The germline V gene encodes CDR1 SGHTA and CDR2 FQGNSA. CDR3 length equals 14 residues. The chain's CDR3 is CASSLQPSGYEQYF. In DNA, the CDR3 is TGTGCCAGCAGCTTGCAACCTAGCGGGTACGAGCAGTACTTC. The complete variable domain, with remaining parts taken from reference TRBV7-2 and TRBJ2-7, reads GAGVSQSPSNKVTEKGKDVELRCDPISGHTALYWYRQSLGQGLEFLIYFQGNSAPDKSGLPSDRFSAERTGGSVSTLTIQRTQQEDSAVYLCASSLQPSGYEQYFGPGTRLTVT.

The chain uses TRBV6-5 and TRBJ2-5, with 9 bases lining up with TRBD2. The germline V gene encodes CDR1 MNHEY and CDR2 SVGAGI. The CDR3 consists of 11 residues. V lost 6 bases to trimming and J lost 14 bases; unmatched junction nucleotides: 7. Written as DNA, the CDR3 is TGTGCCAGCAGAGGCGGGGGGGCCCTATACTTC. It encodes CASRGGGALYF.

CDR3 bases: TGTGCCAGTAGTATAAAGGGGGAGAGGCACTCCTACAATGAGCAGTTCTTC. As protein: CASSIKGERHSYNEQFF. The genes are TRBV19 and TRBJ2-1, with D tentatively TRBD1 (6 bases). Germline V lookup: CDR1 LNHDA, CDR2 SQIVND (reference sequence). CDR3 length: 17 residues. The V gene lost 2 bases and the J gene lost 0 bases, with 14 bases spanning the gap.

The chain couples TRBV6-5 to TRBJ2-7, with 8 bases that match TRBD1. Per the germline V gene, CDR1 is MNHEY and CDR2 is SVGAGI. CDR3 length: 14 residues. V shed 5 bases, J shed 2 bases, and the junction held 5 bases outside the gene matches. The CDR3 sequence: CASSPDRATYEQYF. The CDR3 nucleotides are TGTGCCAGCAGTCCGGACAGGGCTACCTACGAGCAGTACTTC.

The V call is TRBV4-1, the J call TRBJ1-6; 9 positions match TRBD1. Trimming cost V 7 bases and J 7 bases; bases outside gene matches: 5. Germline values: CDR1 MGHRA, CDR2 YSYEKL. The CDR3 consists of 14 residues. CDR3 protein: CASKGGQGNSPLHF. CDR3 bases: TGCGCCAGCAAGGGAGGACAGGGGAATTCACCCCTCCACTTT.

The V call is TRBV6-4, the J call TRBJ1-2; D might be TRBD1 (5 bases). This CDR3 has 15 residues. The V gene lost 3 bases and the J gene lost 4 bases, with 15 bases spanning the gap. CDR1 MRHNA and CDR2 SNTAGT come from the germline V gene. The CDR3 reads CASSEEQGQIYGYTF. In nucleotides, the CDR3 is TGTGCCAGCAGTGAGGAGCAGGGTCAGATCTATGGCTACACCTTC.

The V and J genes are TRBV7-9 and TRBJ2-1, with 12 nucleotides matching TRBD2. The junction had 10 bases not matched to a gene; V was cut back by 0 bases and J by 10 bases. CDR1 and CDR2 from the germline V gene are SEHNR and FQNEAQ (reference sequence). This CDR3 has 17 amino acids. The CDR3 is CASSLAGGLAGRREQFF. The CDR3 nucleotides are TGTGCCAGCAGCTTAGCCGGTGGACTAGCGGGACGGAGAGAGCAGTTCTTC.

The rearrangement joins TRBV25-1 to TRBJ1-2; the match to TRBD1 covers 9 bases. Germline assignment: CDR1 MGHDK and CDR2 SYGVNS. The V gene end was trimmed by 6 bases and the J gene end by 1 base; junction bases not matched to a gene: 3. The CDR3 has 14 residues. CDR3 in amino acids: CASRATGGNYGYTF. The DNA of the CDR3 is TGTGCCAGCAGGGCGACAGGGGGTAACTATGGCTACACCTTC.

The table lists this clone with a count of one. The V call is TRBV5-4, the J call TRBJ1-2; 7 bases agree with TRBD1. The CDR3 extends over 15 amino acids. V lost 0 bases and J lost 7; bases outside the gene matches: 9. Germline V CDR1 and CDR2: SGHNT, YYREEE (reference sequence). The CDR3 loop is CASSLGPRDSRGYTF. In DNA, the CDR3 is TGTGCCAGCAGCTTGGGACCCCGGGACAGCCGTGGCTACACCTTC.

The chain combines TRBV27 with TRBJ1-3; D may be TRBD1 (5 bases). The V gene lost 2 bases and the J gene lost 3 bases, with 11 bases spanning the gap. The germline V gene has CDR1 MNHEY and CDR2 SMNVEV (reference sequence). This CDR3 contains 15 residues. This chain's CDR3 is CASSLGTGSGNTIYF. DNA for the CDR3: TGTGCCAGCAGTTTAGGAACAGGTAGTGGAAACACCATATATTTT.

The CDR3 region is CAISGTGAGEKLFF. CDR3 nucleotide sequence: TGTGCCATCAGTGGGACAGGGGCAGGGGAAAAACTGTTTTTT. The rearrangement joins TRBV10-3 to TRBJ1-4, with 9 bases fitting TRBD1. J was trimmed by 8 bases and V by 4 bases; bases with no gene match: 5. The length of the CDR3 is 14 residues. Germline V gives CDR1 ENHRY, CDR2 SYGVKD.

The V gene is TRBV27, the J gene TRBJ1-2; D unresolved. Trimming took 6 bases from V and 2 from J, leaving 10 bases between them. The CDR3 is 13 residues long. The V gene's germline CDR1 is MNHEY and CDR2 SMNVEV (reference sequence). Here the CDR3 reads CASSPGRNYGYTF. The CDR3 region has the DNA TGTGCCAGCAGCCCCGGCAGGAACTATGGCTACACCTTC.

This chain joins TRBV10-1 and TRBJ2-7; D remains unclear. Germline V gives CDR1 WNHNN, CDR2 SYGVQD (reference sequence). V was clipped by 6 bases and J by 6 bases, with 12 bases between them. The length of the CDR3 is 12 residues. The chain's CDR3 is CASSVGETEQYF. As DNA, the CDR3 is TGCGCCAGCAGCGTCGGAGAGACCGAGCAGTACTTC.

The chain has TRBV14 and TRBJ1-1; D might be TRBD1 (5 bases). The V end lost 1 base, the J end lost 1 base, and 7 bases lay between the germline ends. Germline V gene lookup returns CDR1 SGHDN and CDR2 FVKESK. CDR3 length: 14 amino acids. DNA for the CDR3: TGTGCCAGCAGCCAAGGGGGCGGGAACACTGAAGCTTTCTTT. Translating gives CASSQGGGNTEAFF.

The V call is TRBV5-1, the J call TRBJ1-1; unclear D gene. CDR3 size: 15 residues. Germline CDR1 is SGHRS and CDR2 is YFSETQ. V was cut by 2 bases and J by 0 bases, with 11 bases left in between. The CDR3 bases are TGCGCCAGCAGCTTTCAGTTTACGTTGAACACTGAAGCTTTCTTT. It yields the protein CASSFQFTLNTEAFF.

The CDR3, as DNA: TGTGCCAGTAGTCCAAGAGGAAGGACTAGCGGGACGTACGAGCAGTACTTC. It specifies CASSPRGRTSGTYEQYF. The chain is built from TRBV19 and TRBJ2-7; 12 nucleotides agree with TRBD2. V gave up 5 bases and J gave up 4 bases; unmatched junction bases: 12. Germline CDR1 LNHDA, CDR2 SQIVND (reference sequence). The CDR3 runs 17 residues.

The gene calls are TRBV6-1 and TRBJ1-3; D might be TRBD1 (6 bases). Between the trimmed V and J ends, which lost 7 bases and 3 bases, there was a span of 16 bases. From germline, CDR1 is MNHNS and CDR2 SASEGT. The CDR3 totals 15 residues. This CDR3 is CASTPLQGVGNTIYF. The CDR3 nucleotides are TGTGCCAGCACCCCCCTACAGGGTGTTGGAAACACCATATATTTT.

This chain links TRBV19 with TRBJ1-5; D call uncertain. This CDR3 is 15 amino acids long. The germline gives CDR1 LNHDA, CDR2 SQIVND (reference sequence). V was pared by 6 bases and J by 0 bases, with 12 bases between. In nucleotides, the CDR3 is TGTGCCAGTAGCGTCGGGTCAACTAGCAATCAGCCCCAGCATTTT. Translating gives CASSVGSTSNQPQHF. The variable domain in full, completed from reference TRBV19 and TRBJ1-5, reads DGGITQSPKYLFRKEGQNVTLSCEQNLNHDAMYWYRQDPGQGLRLIYYSQIVNDFQKGDIAEGYSVSREKKESFPLTVTSAQKNPTAFYLCASSVGSTSNQPQHFGDGTRLSIL.